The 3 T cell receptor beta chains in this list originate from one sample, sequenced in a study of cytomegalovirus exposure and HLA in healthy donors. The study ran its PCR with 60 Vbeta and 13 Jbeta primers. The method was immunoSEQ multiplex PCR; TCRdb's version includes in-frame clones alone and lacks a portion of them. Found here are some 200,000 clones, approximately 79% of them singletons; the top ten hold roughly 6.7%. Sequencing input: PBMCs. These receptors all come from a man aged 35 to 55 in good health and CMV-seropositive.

CDR3 protein: CASSVSGGAGGANVLTF. The DNA of the CDR3 is TGTGCCAGCAGTGTTAGCGGGGGGGCGGGAGGGGCCAACGTCCTGACTTTC. The chain uses TRBV7-3 and TRBJ2-6; 11 nucleotides align to TRBD2. Germline V gene data show CDR1 as SGHTA and CDR2 as FQGTGA. There are 17 residues in the CDR3. The J segment lost 4 bases and the V segment lost 6 bases, leaving 8 bases of the junction unmatched. The complete variable domain, with remaining parts taken from reference TRBV7-3 and TRBJ2-6, reads GAGVSQTPSNKVTEKGKYVELRCDPISGHTALYWYRQSLGQGPEFLIYFQGTGAADDSGLPNDRFFAVRPEGSVSTLKIQRTERGDSAVYLCASSVSGGAGGANVLTFGAGSRLTVL.

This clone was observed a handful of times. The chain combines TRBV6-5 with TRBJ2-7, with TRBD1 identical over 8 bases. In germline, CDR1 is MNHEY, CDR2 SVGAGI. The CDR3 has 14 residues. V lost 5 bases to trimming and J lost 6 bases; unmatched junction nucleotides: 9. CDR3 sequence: CASSPFPTGGEQYF. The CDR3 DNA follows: TGTGCCAGCAGTCCTTTCCCCACAGGGGGCGAGCAGTACTTC.

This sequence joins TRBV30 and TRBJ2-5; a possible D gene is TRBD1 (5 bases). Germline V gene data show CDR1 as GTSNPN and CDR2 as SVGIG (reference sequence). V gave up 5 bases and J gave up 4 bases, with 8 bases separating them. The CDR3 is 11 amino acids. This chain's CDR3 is CAWSQGETQYF. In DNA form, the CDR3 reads TGTGCCTGGTCCCAGGGAGAGACCCAGTACTTC.